A selection of T cell receptor beta chains follows, all from one sample in a study of identical twins. One entry per CDR3 protein, called by TCRdb with MiXCR from the 5' RACE reads. The sample consists of 400,000 to 550,000 distinct CDR3 sequences, roughly an eighth of them appearing once. This same sample was also part of a study on yellow fever vaccine responses in identical twins.

The sample comprised CD4+ T cells sorted from blood. All receptors come from a woman between 18 and 29 years old in good health. Both conserved end residues are trimmed from each CDR3. Fields, in order: V gene, CDR3 protein.

v_call: TRBV20-1
cdr3_aa: SARDGLGGSGNTIY

v_call: TRBV29-1
cdr3_aa: SVVKSANTGELF

v_call: TRBV5-1
cdr3_aa: ASSLAEGPVYGYT

v_call: TRBV4-1
cdr3_aa: ASSPQGPSPWEQY

v_call: TRBV7-9
cdr3_aa: ASSFSGGRLYEQY

v_call: TRBV18
cdr3_aa: ASSLFGLAGFFNEQF

v_call: TRBV6-5
cdr3_aa: ASSYSAGVGYGYT

v_call: TRBV18
cdr3_aa: ASSPAQGVGSPLH

v_call: TRBV6-2/TRBV6-3
cdr3_aa: ASSYSRTGTATTEAF

v_call: TRBV20-1
cdr3_aa: SASDRGGQVFNEQF

v_call: TRBV6-2/TRBV6-3
cdr3_aa: ASSYSDLTDTQY

v_call: TRBV5-1
cdr3_aa: ASSYGLAGVGEQF

v_call: TRBV7-8
cdr3_aa: ASSLALFRLADNEQF

v_call: TRBV27
cdr3_aa: ASSSHRAGELF

v_call: TRBV3-1
cdr3_aa: ASSQRPSGQRQETQY

v_call: TRBV30
cdr3_aa: AWSGSGGLNEQF